The rows below give T cell receptor beta chains drawn from one sample of a study of CXCR3-negative and CXCR3-positive naive CD8 T cells. Each CDR3 protein gets one entry in TCRdb, which reprocessed the 5' RACE reads and gives no DNA. The sample's table shows about 43,000 distinct CDR3 sequences. The sample consisted of memory CD8+ T cells from blood. These receptor sequences come from a human donor in good health. Some clones in this sample may be carry-over from other donors' samples. Both conserved end residues are part of each CDR3. The size field is filled for only some rows; it gives once, few, many or a size class.

V gene	clone size	J gene	CDR3 protein
TRBV7-9	-	TRBJ2-2	CASSSYAGSHTGELFF
TRBV6-6	-	TRBJ2-1	CASSLGENEQFF
TRBV27	-	TRBJ1-4	CASSVTGGWEKLFF
TRBV7-9	-	TRBJ2-1	CASSSVNWGLRLNEQFF
TRBV7-8	-	TRBJ2-6	CASSPAERGLGANVLTF
TRBV20-1	-	TRBJ1-2	CSAADSNYGYTF
TRBV29-1	-	TRBJ2-2	CSVDGTEGMTGELFF
TRBV7-9	-	TRBJ1-6	CASSWGQELNSPLHF
TRBV11-3	-	TRBJ1-1	CASSLEPEEDKELMNTEAFF
TRBV3-1	-	TRBJ2-5	CASRRQGTPTGQETQYF
TRBV11-2	-	TRBJ2-1	CASSVTNWTPYNEQFF
TRBV12-3/TRBV12-4	-	TRBJ2-3	CASSPTGGTRTDTQYF
TRBV6-4	-	TRBJ2-3	CASSDSGGSTDTQYF
TRBV4-3	-	TRBJ1-5	CASSHDTTYQPQHF
TRBV15	-	TRBJ2-3	CATSREEVADTQYF
TRBV15	-	TRBJ2-2	CATSREAEAGELFF
TRBV21-1	-	TRBJ1-4	CASLGTGEKLFF
TRBV6-2/TRBV6-3	-	TRBJ2-5	CASSWMGLQETQYF
TRBV20-1	medium-sized	TRBJ2-2	CSARDLAVTGELFF
TRBV6-2/TRBV6-3	-	TRBJ2-3	CASSLGQSTDTQYF